Listed here is a single TCR beta chain. This sample is part of a study of blood T cell repertoires in COVID-19. As originally analysed: Quantification of nucleated cells was approximated via reference gene primer amplification. The table came from immunoSEQ multiplex PCR; TCRdb's copy has only in-frame clones and leaves some out. V and J calls and clone size are those listed in that table; D and trimming were worked out from the DNA. The sample has about 330,000 clones; about 82% are singletons. This CDR3 comprises 16 residues. V gave up 4 bases and J gave up 0 bases, with 10 bases separating them. Germline V gives CDR1 MNHNS, CDR2 SASEGT.

The sequenced sample consisted of peripheral blood. The chain joins TRBV6-1 to TRBJ1-6, with D perhaps matching TRBD1 (5 bases). The origin of this receptor is a human donor in a cohort sampled during active COVID-19. CDR3 in amino acids: CASSALDSSYNSPLHF. The CDR3 DNA is TGTGCCAGCAGTGCCCTAGACAGCTCCTATAATTCACCCCTCCACTTT.